This is a list of T cell receptor beta chains from one sample in a study of cytomegalovirus exposure and HLA in healthy donors. Profiling relied on immunoSEQ multiplex PCR, and the TCRdb table lists in-frame clones only, not all of them. The sample contains approximately 75,000 clones, roughly 82% of which appear only once. The sequenced sample consisted of PBMCs. The receptor set was obtained from a man between 70 and 80 years old in good health and CMV-seropositive. The conserved cysteine and the conserved F or W are not part of the CDR3 here. Clone size is shown for a subset of rows, as once, few, many or a class of expanded clone.

j_gene,abundance,v_gene,CDR3aa
TRBJ1-2,NA,TRBV19,ASSPGQGYGYT
TRBJ2-7,NA,TRBV28,ASDPGQGLHEQY
TRBJ1-3,NA,TRBV2,ASRIRGEGNTIY
TRBJ2-7,NA,TRBV4-1,ASSQARGPEQY
TRBJ1-2,once,TRBV19,ASSPGTGDGYT
TRBJ2-4,NA,TRBV2,ASSPGQGGKNIQY
TRBJ1-2,NA,TRBV6-1,ASRSTGNYGYT
TRBJ2-7,once,TRBV7-9,ASSLGGAAYEQY
TRBJ2-7,NA,TRBV5-1,ASSGGQGPYEQY
TRBJ2-3,NA,TRBV2,ASSARADTDTQY
TRBJ1-1,few,TRBV10-3,AISLDRGTEAF
TRBJ1-1,NA,TRBV18,ASSPGGGQSETEAF
TRBJ1-4,NA,TRBV5-1,ASSLFGFDEKLF
TRBJ1-1,NA,TRBV10-2,ASSEPGMNTEAF
TRBJ2-2,NA,TRBV18,ASSPGSTDGGELF
TRBJ1-2,NA,TRBV5-1,ASSPSGTGILGYT
TRBJ2-7,NA,TRBV7-9,SSSRDSIYEQY
TRBJ2-5,NA,TRBV5-4,ASSRGLAGVETQY
TRBJ2-3,once,TRBV5-1,ASRRGGDTDTQY
TRBJ1-1,NA,TRBV5-4,ASSASGGWTEAF
TRBJ2-2,NA,TRBV12-5,ASGFTTGAGGELF
TRBJ2-7,NA,TRBV7-9,ASSRDNSYEQY
TRBJ1-4,NA,TRBV11-2,ASSPTGVNEKLF
TRBJ1-2,NA,TRBV9,ASSATLRAGYT
TRBJ1-1,NA,TRBV6-5,ASSLGGPGTEAF
TRBJ2-7,NA,TRBV4-1,ASSQESPRRAGTYEQY
TRBJ2-7,NA,TRBV5-1,ASSLGLQGEGYEQY
TRBJ1-1,NA,TRBV7-9,ASSFPGIYTEAF
TRBJ2-3,NA,TRBV7-3,ASSSGLDDTQY
TRBJ1-1,NA,TRBV2,ASREDGNTEAF
TRBJ1-2,NA,TRBV27,ASRTTDRRGGYT
TRBJ1-5,few,TRBV6-1,ASSTLTGGNQPQH
TRBJ2-1,NA,TRBV30,AWSPSSNEQF
TRBJ1-4,NA,TRBV25-1,ASSEYGTYGVKLF
TRBJ2-7,once,TRBV2,ASSEWDSSYEQY
TRBJ1-4,NA,TRBV5-8,ASSSISGTGGEKLF
NA,NA,TRBV5-1,ASSPGSVSYEQY
TRBJ2-3,NA,TRBV29-1,SVDPTSGGSADTQY
TRBJ2-7,few,TRBV19,ASSIRGAPYEQY
TRBJ1-1,NA,TRBV6-5,ASCSGTGEAF